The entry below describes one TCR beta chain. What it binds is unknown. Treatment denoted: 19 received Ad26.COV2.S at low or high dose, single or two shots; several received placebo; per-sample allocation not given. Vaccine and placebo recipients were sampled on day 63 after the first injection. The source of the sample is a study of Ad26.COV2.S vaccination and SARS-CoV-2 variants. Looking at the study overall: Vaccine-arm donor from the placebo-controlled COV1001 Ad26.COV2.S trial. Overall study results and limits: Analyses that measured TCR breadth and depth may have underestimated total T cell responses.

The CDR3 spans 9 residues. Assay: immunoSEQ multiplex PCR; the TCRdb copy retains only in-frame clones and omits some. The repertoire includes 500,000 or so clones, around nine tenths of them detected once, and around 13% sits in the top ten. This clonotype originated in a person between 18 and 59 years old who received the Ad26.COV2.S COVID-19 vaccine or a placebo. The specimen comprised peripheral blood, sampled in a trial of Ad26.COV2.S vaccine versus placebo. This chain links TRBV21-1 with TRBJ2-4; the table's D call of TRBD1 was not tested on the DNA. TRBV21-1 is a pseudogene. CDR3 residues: CASSQQVDF. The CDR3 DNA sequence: TGTGCCAGCAGCCAACAGGTAGACTTC.